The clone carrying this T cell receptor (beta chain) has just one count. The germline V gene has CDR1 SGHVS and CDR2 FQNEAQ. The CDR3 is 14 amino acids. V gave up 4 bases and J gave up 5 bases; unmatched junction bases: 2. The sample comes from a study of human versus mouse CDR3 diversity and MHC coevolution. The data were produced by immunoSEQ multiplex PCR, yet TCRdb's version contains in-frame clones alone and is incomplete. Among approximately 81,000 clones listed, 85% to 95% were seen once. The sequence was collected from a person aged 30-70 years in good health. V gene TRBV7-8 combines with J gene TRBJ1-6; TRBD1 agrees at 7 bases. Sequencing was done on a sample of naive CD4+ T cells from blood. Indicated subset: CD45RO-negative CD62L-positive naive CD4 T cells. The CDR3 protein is CASSWGQHNSPLHF. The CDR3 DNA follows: TGTGCCAGCAGCTGGGGACAGCATAATTCACCCCTCCACTTT.